This T cell receptor (beta chain) originates from a study of blood T cell repertoires in COVID-19. In the study overall: The origin of the acute and convalescent COVID-19 samples was the United States, Italy and Spain. The analysed material was cDNA or gDNA that came from T cells, B-cell-depleted T cells, or PBMCs.

V lost 3 bases, J lost 4 bases, and 6 bases stayed unmatched. CDR1 is DFQATT, CDR2 SNEGSKA, per germline (reference sequence). The CDR3 is 14 residues long. Source study methods: Reference gene primers were amplified, and this amplification served to estimate nucleated cell counts. Method: immunoSEQ multiplex PCR; TCRdb's copy keeps in-frame clones and lacks some. From that table come the V and J calls and clone size; the DNA was used to work out D and trimming. Of 96,000 or so clones in the sample, 90% to 95% are singletons; the top ten hold around 1.6%. The TCR originated in a man aged 55 to 70 with acute or convalescent COVID-19. The sequenced sample was peripheral blood. V gene TRBV20-1 combines with J gene TRBJ2-1; 7 bases line up with TRBD2. The CDR3 DNA reads as TGCAGTGCTAGTTCTAGCGGAGAGTACAATGAGCAGTTCTTC. Amino acids: CSASSSGEYNEQFF.